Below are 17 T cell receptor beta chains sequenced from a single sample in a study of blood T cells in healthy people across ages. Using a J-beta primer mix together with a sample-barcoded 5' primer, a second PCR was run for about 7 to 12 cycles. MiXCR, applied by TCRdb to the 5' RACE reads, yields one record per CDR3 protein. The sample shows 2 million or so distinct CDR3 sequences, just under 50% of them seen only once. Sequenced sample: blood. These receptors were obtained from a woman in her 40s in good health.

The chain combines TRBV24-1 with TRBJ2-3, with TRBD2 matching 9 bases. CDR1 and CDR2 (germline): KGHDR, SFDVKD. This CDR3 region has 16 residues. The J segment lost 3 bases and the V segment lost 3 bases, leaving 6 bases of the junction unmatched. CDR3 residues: CATSDDLAGRTDTQYF. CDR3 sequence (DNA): TGTGCCACCAGTGATGACCTAGCGGGGCGGACAGATACGCAGTATTTT.

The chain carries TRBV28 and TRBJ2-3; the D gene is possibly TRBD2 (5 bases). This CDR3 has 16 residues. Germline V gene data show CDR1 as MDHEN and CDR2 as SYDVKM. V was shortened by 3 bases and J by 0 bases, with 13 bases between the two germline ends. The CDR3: CASSLGSAVSTDTQYF. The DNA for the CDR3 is TGTGCCAGCAGTTTGGGGTCAGCGGTTAGCACAGATACGCAGTATTTT.

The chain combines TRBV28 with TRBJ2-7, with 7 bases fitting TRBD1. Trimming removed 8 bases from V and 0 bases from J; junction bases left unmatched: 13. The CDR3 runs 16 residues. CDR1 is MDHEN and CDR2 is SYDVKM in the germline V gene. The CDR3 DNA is TGTGCCAGCCGATACCTCCGGGCAGGGGGCTCCTACGAGCAGTACTTC. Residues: CASRYLRAGGSYEQYF.

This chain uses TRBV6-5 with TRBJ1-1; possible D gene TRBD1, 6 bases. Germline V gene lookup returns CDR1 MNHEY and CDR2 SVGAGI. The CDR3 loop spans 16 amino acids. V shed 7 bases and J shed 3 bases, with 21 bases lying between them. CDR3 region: CASNRAGEGKDTEAFF. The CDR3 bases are TGTGCCAGCAACCGGGCAGGGGAGGGGAAGGACACTGAAGCTTTCTTT.

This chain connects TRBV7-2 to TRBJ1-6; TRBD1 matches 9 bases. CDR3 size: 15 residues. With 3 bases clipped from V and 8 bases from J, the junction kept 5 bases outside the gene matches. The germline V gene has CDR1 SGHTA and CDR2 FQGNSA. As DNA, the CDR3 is TGTGCCAGCAGCTTGGGACAGGGAAACCATTCACCCCTCCACTTT. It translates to CASSLGQGNHSPLHF.

CDR3 DNA: TGTGCCAGCAGCCCCGCTTACCCCAATCGCTACACCTTC. Translated: CASSPAYPNRYTF. V usage is TRBV7-2 and J usage is TRBJ1-2; D unclear. The CDR3 is 13 amino acids. Trimming took 5 bases from V and 9 from J, leaving 16 bases between them. Germline assignment: CDR1 SGHTA and CDR2 FQGNSA.

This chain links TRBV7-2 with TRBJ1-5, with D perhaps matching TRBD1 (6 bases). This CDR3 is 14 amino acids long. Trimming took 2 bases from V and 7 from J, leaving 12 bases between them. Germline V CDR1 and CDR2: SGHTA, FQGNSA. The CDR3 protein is CASSLTTGSQPQHF. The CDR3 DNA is TGTGCCAGCAGCTTAACCACAGGGAGCCAGCCCCAGCATTTT.

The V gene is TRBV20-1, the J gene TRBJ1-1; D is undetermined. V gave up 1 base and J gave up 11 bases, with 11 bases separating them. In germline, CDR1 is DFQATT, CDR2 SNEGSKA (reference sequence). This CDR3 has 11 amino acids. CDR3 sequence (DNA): TGCAGTGCTAGAGCCTTGGAGATGGCTTTCTTT. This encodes CSARALEMAFF.

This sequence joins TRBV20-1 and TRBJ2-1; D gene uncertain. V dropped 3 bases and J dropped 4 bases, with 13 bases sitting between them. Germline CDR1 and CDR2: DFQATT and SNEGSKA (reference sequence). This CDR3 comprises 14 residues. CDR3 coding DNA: TGCAGTGCTAGGCCGACTCCTCGGTACAATGAGCAGTTCTTC. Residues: CSARPTPRYNEQFF.

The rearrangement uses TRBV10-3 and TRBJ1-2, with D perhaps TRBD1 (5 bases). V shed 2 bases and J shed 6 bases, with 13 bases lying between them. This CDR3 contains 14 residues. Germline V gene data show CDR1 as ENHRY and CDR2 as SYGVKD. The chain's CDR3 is CAISEGGAMDGYTF. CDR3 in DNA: TGTGCCATCAGTGAGGGAGGGGCGATGGATGGCTACACCTTC.

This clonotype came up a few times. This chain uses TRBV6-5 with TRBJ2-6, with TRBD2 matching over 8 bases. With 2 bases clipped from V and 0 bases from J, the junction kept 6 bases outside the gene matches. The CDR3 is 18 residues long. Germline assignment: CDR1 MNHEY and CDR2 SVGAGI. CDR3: CASSYRGGSSSGANVLTF. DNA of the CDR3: TGTGCCAGCAGTTACCGGGGGGGCTCCAGCTCTGGGGCCAACGTCCTGACTTTC.

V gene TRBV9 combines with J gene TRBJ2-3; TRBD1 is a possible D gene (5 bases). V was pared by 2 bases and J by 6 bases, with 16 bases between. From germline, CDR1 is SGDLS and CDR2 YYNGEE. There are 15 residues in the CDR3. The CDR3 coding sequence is TGTGCCAGCAGCGTGTTCAGGGCACCTGGGGATACGCAGTATTTT. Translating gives CASSVFRAPGDTQYF.

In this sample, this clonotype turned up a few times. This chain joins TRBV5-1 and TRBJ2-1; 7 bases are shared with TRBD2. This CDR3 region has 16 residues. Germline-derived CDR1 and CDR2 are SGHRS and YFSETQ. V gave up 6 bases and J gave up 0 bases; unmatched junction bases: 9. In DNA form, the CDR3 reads TGCGCCAGCACCCCGGGGGGACTCCGCTCCTACAATGAGCAGTTCTTC. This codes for CASTPGGLRSYNEQFF.

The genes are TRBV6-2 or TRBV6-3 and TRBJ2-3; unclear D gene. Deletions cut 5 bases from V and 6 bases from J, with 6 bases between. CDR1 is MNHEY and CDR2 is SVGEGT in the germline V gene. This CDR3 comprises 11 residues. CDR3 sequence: CASSKLDTQYF. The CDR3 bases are TGTGCCAGCAGTAAACTGGATACGCAGTATTTT.

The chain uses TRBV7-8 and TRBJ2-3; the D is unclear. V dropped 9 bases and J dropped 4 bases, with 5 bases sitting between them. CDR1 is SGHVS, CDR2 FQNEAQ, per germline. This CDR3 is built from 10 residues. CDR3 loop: CASVADTQYF. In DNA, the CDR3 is TGTGCCAGTGTTGCAGATACGCAGTATTTT.

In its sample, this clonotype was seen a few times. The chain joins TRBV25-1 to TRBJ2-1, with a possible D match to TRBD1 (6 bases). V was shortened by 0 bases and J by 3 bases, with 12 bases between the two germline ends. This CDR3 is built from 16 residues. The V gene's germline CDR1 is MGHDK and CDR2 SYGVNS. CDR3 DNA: TGTGCCAGCAGTGAATATCAGGGGATGGGCTACAATGAGCAGTTCTTC. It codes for CASSEYQGMGYNEQFF.

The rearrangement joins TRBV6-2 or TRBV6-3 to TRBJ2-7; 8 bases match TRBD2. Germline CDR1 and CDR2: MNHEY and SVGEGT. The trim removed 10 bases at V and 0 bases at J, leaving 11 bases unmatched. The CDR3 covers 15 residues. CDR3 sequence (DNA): TGTGCCACCCGAGGAGCGGGGGCCGCCTCCTACGAGCAGTACTTC. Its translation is CATRGAGAASYEQYF.